The clone carrying this T cell receptor beta chain was seen a few times. TCRdb recomputed calls from the RT-PCR reads with MiXCR, one row per CDR3 protein. The profile shows around 150,000 distinct CDR3 sequences, approximately 30% of them singletons. Germline assignment: CDR1 MNHNS and CDR2 SASEGT. Trimming removed 6 bases from V and 2 bases from J; junction bases left unmatched: 6. The CDR3 extends over 14 amino acids. The sample belongs to a study of patients and donors after allogeneic stem cell transplantation. The chain couples TRBV6-1 to TRBJ1-2, with 7 bases lining up with TRBD1. This receptor was obtained from a human donor who was either an allogeneic HSCT recipient or a stem cell or donor lymphocyte infusion donor (not recorded which). It is not recorded whose cells these are; they may come from a transplant donor. Material: blood, either unsorted or a sorted T cell fraction (not recorded which). In DNA form, the CDR3 reads TGTGCCAGCAGAGCTGGACAGGTCAACTATGGCTACACCTTC. Its protein product is CASRAGQVNYGYTF.